These T cell receptor beta chains were read from a single sample in a study of cytomegalovirus exposure and HLA in healthy donors. Clones were read by immunoSEQ multiplex PCR, and TCRdb kept only the in-frame ones, dropping some. The profile shows about 140,000 clones, less than 85% of them singletons. Sequencing input: PBMCs. The origin of the receptors is an older woman in good health and CMV-seropositive. Both conserved end residues are part of each CDR3.

CDR3: CASSLRTGELFF; J: TRBJ2-2; V: TRBV27
CDR3: CASRGGTGPLDTQYF; J: TRBJ2-3; V: TRBV6-5
CDR3: CSVWTGLNTEAFF; J: TRBJ1-1; V: TRBV29-1
CDR3: CASSERGPYEQYF; J: TRBJ2-7; V: TRBV2
CDR3: CASSLPSAGWAFF; J: TRBJ1-1; V: TRBV28
CDR3: CASSRSGSSYNEQFF; J: TRBJ2-1; V: TRBV7-2
CDR3: CASSENRESGYTF; J: TRBJ1-2; V: TRBV2
CDR3: CASSSRLGPGKGNEQFF; J: TRBJ2-1; V: TRBV28
CDR3: CANGDRGTEAFF; J: TRBJ1-1; V: TRBV7-9
CDR3: CASSLAGEQFF; J: TRBJ2-1; V: TRBV28
CDR3: CASSRDTNTEAFF; J: TRBJ1-1; V: TRBV28
CDR3: CASSSDRGGNTF; J: TRBJ1-2; V: TRBV5-6
CDR3: CASSEMGLSYGYTF; J: TRBJ1-2; V: TRBV6-1
CDR3: CAWSVAGPRTDTQYF; J: TRBJ2-3; V: TRBV30
CDR3: CASSLATGYAQETQYF; J: TRBJ2-5; V: TRBV28
CDR3: CASSPQLAGDHEQFF; J: TRBJ2-1; V: TRBV5-4
CDR3: CASTGGRGGQDTQYF; J: TRBJ2-3; V: TRBV30
CDR3: CASSPRTSGNTGELFF; J: TRBJ2-2; V: TRBV19
CDR3: CAWSVQGNTEAFF; J: TRBJ1-1; V: TRBV30
CDR3: CASSFSGLAGQETQYF; J: TRBJ2-5; V: TRBV7-6
CDR3: CASSAYGQGNYGYTF; J: TRBJ1-2; V: TRBV9
CDR3: CASSSFGAGEDTQYF; J: TRBJ2-3; V: TRBV6-5
CDR3: CASSISVGQGNEKLFF; J: TRBJ1-4; V: TRBV19
CDR3: CATPAGGDKPQHF; J: TRBJ1-5; V: TRBV27
CDR3: CASSLEGVRGYTF; J: TRBJ1-2; V: TRBV5-1
CDR3: CSVGTAGASEQYF; J: TRBJ2-7; V: TRBV29-1